One sample yielded the 31 T cell receptor beta chains listed below, sequenced in a study of blood T cell repertoires in COVID-19. Method: immunoSEQ multiplex PCR; TCRdb's copy keeps in-frame clones and lacks some. This sample has 200,000 to 300,000 clones, with about 87% found just once. The sequenced sample consisted of PBMCs or T cells enriched from blood (not recorded which). All receptors derive from a woman aged 40 to 49 who had been exposed to COVID-19.

The chain combines TRBV3-1 (or the pseudogene TRBV3-2) with TRBJ2-3; 8 positions agree with TRBD2. J was trimmed by 2 bases and V by 0 bases; bases with no gene match: 10. Germline V gives CDR1 LGHDT, CDR2 YNNKEL (reference sequence). The CDR3 spans 18 residues. The CDR3 nucleotides are TGTGCCAGCAGCCAAGATCGAAGGCTAGCGGGCCCCACAGATACGCAGTATTTT. Encoded protein: CASSQDRRLAGPTDTQYF.

This clone was counted between two and nine times. CDR3 amino acids: CACEGQFF. The CDR3 DNA is TGTGCATGCGAGGGGCAGTTCTTC. This chain joins TRBV21-1 and TRBJ2-1; TRBD2 is taken as the D call from the table, unchecked against the DNA. TRBV21-1 corresponds to a pseudogene. CDR3 size: 8 residues.

This clone was seen a handful of times. The chain combines TRBV7-3 with TRBJ2-7; D gene unclear. This CDR3 spans 15 amino acids. CDR1 is SGHTA, CDR2 FQGTGA, per germline. The V end was cut by 5 bases, the J end by 3 bases, with 17 bases between. This chain's CDR3 is CASSVSFFLNYEQYF. In DNA form, the CDR3 reads TGTGCCAGCAGCGTATCGTTTTTCCTAAACTACGAGCAGTACTTC.

Comments on this clone: One end of the junction is discordant with germline, which a read error may explain. This rearrangement joins TRBV5-1 to TRBJ2-2; possible D gene TRBD2, 6 bases. The CDR3 length is 15 residues. Germline CDR1 is SGHRS and CDR2 is YFSETQ. In DNA, the CDR3 is TGTGCCAGCAGCTTGGAGGGGACGAACACCGGGGAGCTGTTTTTT. Its protein product is CASSLEGTNTGELFF.

The CDR3 coding sequence is TGTGCCTGGAGCTTGAACAGCCGGAATTCACCCCTCCACTTT. Amino acids: CAWSLNSRNSPLHF. The genes are TRBV30 and TRBJ1-6, with D hard to call. In germline, CDR1 is GTSNPN, CDR2 SVGIG (reference sequence). The CDR3 runs to 14 residues. Between the trimmed V and J ends, which lost 3 bases and 7 bases, there was a span of 13 bases.

For this clone: The same CDR3 also results from other DNA sequences found in this sample. The CDR3 sequence is CASSPTGTSTDTQYF. CDR3 coding DNA: TGTGCCAGCAGCCCGACGGGGACTAGCACAGATACGCAGTATTTT. The gene calls are TRBV3-1 (or the pseudogene TRBV3-2) and TRBJ2-3; maybe TRBD2 (6 bases). Germline CDR1 and CDR2: LGHDT and YNNKEL (reference sequence). The CDR3 extends over 15 amino acids. The germline V and J ends were trimmed by 4 bases and 0 bases, with 11 bases remaining between them.

A word on this clone: Mismatch with germline at one junction end may stem from a read error. V gene TRBV5-4 combines with J gene TRBJ2-1; 9 positions agree with TRBD1. CDR3 length: 15 residues. CDR1 SGHNT and CDR2 YYREEE come from the germline V gene (reference sequence). For the CDR3, the DNA is TGTGCCAGCAGCTTTCTAACAGGGGGCTACGATGAGCAGTTCTTC. The encoded protein is CASSFLTGGYDEQFF.

This chain joins TRBV4-3 and TRBJ1-2, with D perhaps TRBD1 (5 bases). V was pared by 0 bases and J by 9 bases, with 17 bases between. Germline CDR1 is LGHNA and CDR2 is YSLEER. The CDR3 is made up of 15 amino acids. The CDR3, as DNA: TGCGCCAGCAGCCAAGATGGGGCGGCCCGACTTCGCTACACCTTC. Translation gives CASSQDGAARLRYTF.

The chain links TRBV15 to TRBJ2-6, with 7 bases identical to TRBD1. From germline, CDR1 is LNHNV and CDR2 YYDKDF (reference sequence). The CDR3 covers 15 residues. Germline trimming cut 2 bases from V and 3 bases from J; bases unmatched to any gene: 1. Written as DNA, the CDR3 is TGTGCCACCAGCAGATCAGGGGGTGGGGCCAACGTCCTGACTTTC. Its translation: CATSRSGGGANVLTF.

The sample holds a few counts of this clone. The rearrangement links TRBV2 to TRBJ2-7; 8 nucleotides agree with TRBD1. CDR1 and CDR2 from the germline V gene are SNHLY and FYNNEI. CDR3 length equals 13 residues. V lost 8 bases and J lost 4; bases outside the gene matches: 7. CDR3 in DNA: TGTGCCAGCGGACAGGGCTTATGGTACGAGCAGTACTTC. It translates to CASGQGLWYEQYF.

The CDR3 sequence is CASSLWSGQGGGEQFF. In DNA form, the CDR3 reads TGTGCCAGCAGCTTATGGTCGGGACAGGGGGGAGGTGAGCAGTTCTTC. The rearrangement joins TRBV7-3 to TRBJ2-1; 11 bases fit TRBD1. Unmatched junction bases numbered 9, after V lost 2 bases and J lost 9 bases. CDR1 and CDR2 (germline): SGHTA, FQGTGA. The CDR3 loop spans 16 amino acids.

The V and J genes are TRBV23-1 and TRBJ1-5, with a weak D call TRBD1 (5 bases). TRBV23-1 is classed as an ORF, of uncertain function. Between the trimmed V and J ends, which lost 1 base and 1 base, there was a span of 17 bases. There are 18 residues in the CDR3. For the CDR3, the DNA is TGCGCCAGCAGTCAATTTAACCCAGGGAATAGAAGCAATCAGCCCCAGCATTTT. The encoded protein is CASSQFNPGNRSNQPQHF.

The chain combines TRBV19 with TRBJ2-1, with 7 bases identical to TRBD1. The germline gives CDR1 LNHDA, CDR2 SQIVND (reference sequence). This CDR3 contains 15 residues. The V gene end was trimmed by 3 bases and the J gene end by 4 bases; junction bases not matched to a gene: 6. Here the CDR3 DNA reads TGTGCCAGTAGTATGGACAGGAGCATTTACAATGAGCAGTTCTTC. Translating gives CASSMDRSIYNEQFF. Supplemented by reference TRBV19 and TRBJ2-1, the full variable domain reads DGGITQSPKYLFRKEGQNVTLSCEQNLNHDAMYWYRQDPGQGLRLIYYSQIVNDFQKGDIAEGYSVSREKKESFPLTVTSAQKNPTAFYLCASSMDRSIYNEQFFGPGTRLTVL.

The chain employs TRBV6-2 or TRBV6-3 and TRBJ1-2, with a tentative D call TRBD1 (6 bases). CDR3 length: 14 amino acids. CDR1 and CDR2 (germline): MNHEY, SVGEGT. The V end lost 4 bases, the J end lost 4 bases, and 13 bases lay between the germline ends. The CDR3 loop reads CASSSADRSYGYTF. The CDR3 DNA sequence: TGTGCCAGCAGTTCCGCCGACAGGTCCTATGGCTACACCTTC.

The chain couples TRBV3-1 (or the pseudogene TRBV3-2) to TRBJ1-6, with TRBD1 matching 9 bases. Losses at the gene ends were 5 bases for V and 7 bases for J; bases not matched to a gene: 9. Germline V CDR1 and CDR2: LGHDT, YNNKEL (reference sequence). This CDR3 comprises 16 residues. DNA for the CDR3: TGTGCCAGCAGCGATAACAGGGGGCGCTTCAATTCACCCCTCCACTTT. This codes for CASSDNRGRFNSPLHF.

This clone was seen a few times. This chain joins TRBV28 and TRBJ1-3; D might be TRBD1 (6 bases). Trimming cost V 4 bases and J 0 bases, with 13 bases left between them. Germline-derived CDR1 and CDR2 are MDHEN and SYDVKM. The CDR3 is made up of 16 amino acids. The chain's CDR3 is CASSSLGDISGNTIYF. Here the CDR3 DNA reads TGTGCCAGCAGTTCTCTAGGGGACATCTCTGGAAACACCATATATTTT.

Here the CDR3 reads CASSVSAGSYEQYF. The CDR3 region has the DNA TGTGCCAGCAGCGTCTCGGCGGGCTCCTACGAGCAGTACTTC. This chain links TRBV11-3 with TRBJ2-7, with D perhaps matching TRBD2 (5 bases). Germline lookup yields CDR1 SGHNT and CDR2 YENEEA. V was clipped by 5 bases and J by 0 bases, with 11 bases between them. This CDR3 has 14 amino acids.

The chain combines TRBV2 with TRBJ2-7; 7 nucleotides agree with TRBD2. Germline V lookup: CDR1 SNHLY, CDR2 FYNNEI. The V gene end was trimmed by 8 bases and the J gene end by 6 bases; junction bases not matched to a gene: 7. The CDR3 sequence is 12 residues long. The CDR3 bases are TGTGCCAGCCGAGGTACGGGAGGCGAGCAGTACTTC. Its translation is CASRGTGGEQYF.

This clone was detected only a few times. CDR3 loop: CASSRDSNSPLHF. In nucleotides, the CDR3 is TGTGCCAGCAGCCGAGACTCAAATTCACCCCTCCACTTT. The chain joins TRBV5-4 to TRBJ1-6; D remains ambiguous. The germline gives CDR1 SGHNT, CDR2 YYREEE (reference sequence). V was shortened by 4 bases and J by 7 bases, with 9 bases between the two germline ends. The CDR3 covers 13 residues. Full variable domain (remainder filled in from reference TRBV5-4 and TRBJ1-6): ETGVTQSPTHLIKTRGQQVTLRCSSQSGHNTVSWYQQALGQGPQFIFQYYREEENGRGNFPPRFSGLQFPNYSSELNVNALELDDSALYLCASSRDSNSPLHFGNGTRLTVT.

CDR3 in amino acids: CASTLSGGAEKLFF. The CDR3 DNA sequence: TGTGCCAGTACTCTGTCAGGGGGCGCGGAAAAACTGTTTTTT. The rearrangement uses TRBV6-5 and TRBJ1-4, with 8 bases aligning to TRBD1. Germline V lookup: CDR1 MNHEY, CDR2 SVGAGI. J gave up 8 bases and V 9 bases, and 11 bases lay outside the gene matches. The CDR3 is 14 residues long.

The rearrangement links TRBV18 to TRBJ2-3, with D uncertain. Trimming cost V 3 bases and J 2 bases, with 9 bases left between them. Germline V gene data show CDR1 as KGHSH and CDR2 as LQKENI. This CDR3 has 14 amino acids. The CDR3 coding sequence is TGTGCCAGCTCACCTCTGAACTACACAGATACGCAGTATTTT. Protein: CASSPLNYTDTQYF. Looking up the rest from reference TRBV18 and TRBJ2-3 gives the full variable domain: NAGVMQNPRHLVRRRGQEARLRCSPMKGHSHVYWYRQLPEEGLKFMVYLQKENIIDESGMPKERFSAEFPKEGPSILRIQQVVRGDSAAYFCASSPLNYTDTQYFGPGTRLTVL.

The genes are TRBV14 and TRBJ2-1; 9 bases map to TRBD2. With V trimmed by 3 bases and J by 4 bases, 7 bases remained unmatched. The CDR3 loop spans 16 amino acids. Germline V lookup: CDR1 SGHDN, CDR2 FVKESK. This CDR3 is CASSQDSGGTYNEQFF. CDR3 DNA: TGTGCCAGCAGCCAGGATAGCGGGGGTACTTACAATGAGCAGTTCTTC.

The V and J genes are TRBV11-2 and TRBJ2-7; 13 bases align to TRBD2. V was pared by 4 bases and J by 4 bases, with 4 bases of the junction left unmatched. Germline assignment: CDR1 SGHAT and CDR2 FQNNGV. CDR3 size: 15 residues. In DNA form, the CDR3 reads TGTGCCAGCAGCTCTGGACTAGCGGGAGTTTACGAGCAGTACGTC. It encodes CASSSGLAGVYEQYV.

The genes are TRBV7-8 and TRBJ1-3, with no clear D. The CDR3 is 14 residues long. Trimming cost V 5 bases and J 4 bases, with 12 bases left between them. Germline values: CDR1 SGHVS, CDR2 FQNEAQ. In DNA form, the CDR3 reads TGTGCCAGCAGCCCGCAGGCGTTCGGAAACACCATATATTTT. It yields the protein CASSPQAFGNTIYF.

The chain employs TRBV7-2 and TRBJ2-3, with D tentatively TRBD2 (6 bases). This CDR3 is built from 13 residues. Trimming stripped 4 bases from V and 5 bases from J, with 10 bases between. CDR1 and CDR2 (germline): SGHTA, FQGNSA. The CDR3 here is CASSSGREDTQYF. The DNA of the CDR3 is TGTGCCAGCAGCTCCGGGCGGGAAGATACGCAGTATTTT.

J is TRBJ2-1 and V is TRBV27; 10 bases align to TRBD2. V gave up 6 bases and J gave up 6 bases; unmatched junction bases: 2. Germline CDR1 and CDR2: MNHEY and SMNVEV (reference sequence). The CDR3 consists of 13 residues. The CDR3: CASSRLAGNEQFF. The CDR3 DNA reads as TGTGCCAGCAGCCGACTAGCGGGCAATGAGCAGTTCTTC.

The chain employs TRBV29-1 and TRBJ1-5; 7 bases fit TRBD1. Germline CDR1 and CDR2: SQVTM and ANQGSEA. There are 13 residues in the CDR3. Trimming removed 4 bases from V and 2 bases from J; junction bases left unmatched: 2. CDR3 in amino acids: CSVADRGNQPQHF. For the CDR3, the DNA is TGCAGCGTTGCCGACAGGGGCAATCAGCCCCAGCATTTT. Combining the CDR3 with reference TRBV29-1 and TRBJ1-5 gives the whole variable domain SAVISQKPSRDICQRGTSLTIQCQVDSQVTMMFWYRQQPGQSLTLIATANQGSEATYESGFVIDKFPISRPNLTFSTLTVSNMSPEDSSIYLCSVADRGNQPQHFGDGTRLSIL.

This clone is a singleton in its sample. V usage is TRBV28 and J usage is TRBJ1-1; maybe TRBD1 (5 bases). The V gene's germline CDR1 is MDHEN and CDR2 SYDVKM. This CDR3 comprises 13 residues. The V end was cut by 9 bases, the J end by 6 bases, with 17 bases between. The CDR3 region is CASYRTGNAEAFF. The CDR3 bases are TGTGCCAGTTACAGGACCGGTAATGCTGAAGCTTTCTTT.

V and J are TRBV6-4 and TRBJ1-6; no firm D call. Trimming stripped 4 bases from V and 0 bases from J, with 4 bases between. The germline V gene has CDR1 MRHNA and CDR2 SNTAGT. The CDR3 sequence is 14 residues long. The CDR3 here is CASSVSSYNSPLHF. The CDR3, as DNA: TGTGCCAGCAGTGTGAGCTCCTATAATTCACCCCTCCACTTT.

This chain uses TRBV6-5 with TRBJ1-6; 7 bases match TRBD1. Germline CDR1 reads MNHEY; CDR2 reads SVGAGI. CDR3 length: 15 residues. The J segment lost 3 bases and the V segment lost 5 bases, leaving 4 bases of the junction unmatched. CDR3 bases: TGTGCCAGCAGTCTACAGGGGTACTATAATTCACCCCTCCACTTT. Residues: CASSLQGYYNSPLHF.

This chain connects TRBV27 to TRBJ1-1, with 8 bases identical to TRBD1. This CDR3 comprises 16 residues. V shed 5 bases and J 1 base; nucleotides not matched to a gene: 9. Germline lookup yields CDR1 MNHEY and CDR2 SMNVEV (reference sequence). CDR3 residues: CASSGGADRANTEAFF. CDR3 bases: TGTGCCAGCAGTGGGGGGGCGGACAGGGCGAACACTGAAGCTTTCTTT.